This T cell receptor (beta chain) was sequenced for a study of neoadjuvant nivolumab and ipilimumab in lung cancer. Germline lookup yields CDR1 SQVTM and CDR2 ANQGSEA. The CDR3 is 11 amino acids. J gave up 4 bases and V 6 bases, and 1 base lay outside the gene matches. TCRdb's table, derived via immunoSEQ multiplex PCR, lists solely in-frame clones and lacks some. The sample lists approximately 13,000 clones, around two thirds seen once, with approximately 25% in the top ten. Only a few counts were recorded for this clone. This TCR derives from an adult with non-small cell lung cancer. The input for sequencing was peripheral blood, taken after neoadjuvant nivolumab, alone or with ipilimumab, at or shortly before surgery. V gene TRBV29-1 combines with J gene TRBJ1-2; 8 bases match TRBD1. DNA of the CDR3: TGCAGCGTCGGACAGGGCTATGGCTACACCTTC. Amino acid sequence: CSVGQGYGYTF.